Below are 24 T cell receptor beta chains sequenced from a single sample in a study of T-cell reconstitution after alpha-beta-depleted transplantation in children (dated by TCRdb to the mid-2010s). Library prep was done by PCR. TCRdb records Illumina HiSeq 2500 as the sequencer. TCR library preparation used molecular barcoding, with unique molecular identifiers applied to normalize quantification of the TCRbeta repertoire. TCRdb redid the processing of the public reads, applying fastp at Q25 and MiXCR, and retained in-frame beta chains. Here each entry gathers all rows of one CDR3 protein and keeps the most common genes and DNA. Counted in this sample were about 980,000 distinct CDR3 sequences; roughly 31% of them appeared once. The ten largest clones represent roughly 28% of the sample. Interpreted using the paper, the treatment or condition label stands for: allogeneic hematopoietic cell transplantation with graft depleted of TCRalphabeta T cells and CD19 B cells.

The starting material was PBMCs, mostly from graft donor cells, obtained 360 days after TCRalphabeta/CD19-depleted stem cell transplant. These receptors all stem from a boy under three years old who had a stem cell transplant for SCID, so the T cells may come from the graft donor.

V and J are TRBV4-2 and TRBJ2-7; D is possibly TRBD2 (6 bases). V lost 0 bases to trimming and J lost 0 bases, with 15 bases between them. The CDR3 is made up of 17 amino acids. Per germline, CDR1 LGHNA and CDR2 YNFKEQ. In DNA, the CDR3 is TGTGCCAGCAGCCAAGATTGGTCTAGCGCCCTCTCCTACGAGCAGTACTTC. Translated: CASSQDWSSALSYEQYF.

This clonotype has only a few counts. The chain uses TRBV5-1 and TRBJ2-1, with D possibly TRBD2 on 5 matching bases. CDR3 length: 16 amino acids. Germline V gene lookup returns CDR1 SGHRS and CDR2 YFSETQ. V lost 0 bases to trimming and J lost 6 bases, with 16 bases between them. This CDR3 is CASSLGGLITTNEQFF. The CDR3 nucleotides read TGCGCCAGCAGCTTGGGCGGACTCATAACCACCAATGAGCAGTTCTTC.

J is TRBJ1-3 and V is TRBV18; a weak D match, TRBD1 (5 bases). The germline gives CDR1 KGHSH, CDR2 LQKENI. There are 16 residues in the CDR3. The V end was cut by 2 bases, the J end by 1 base, with 12 bases between. The CDR3 region has the DNA TGTGCCAGCTCACCAGGGTGGACAAGGTCTGGAAACACCATATATTTT. Translating it yields CASSPGWTRSGNTIYF.

The chain couples TRBV12-3 or TRBV12-4 to TRBJ2-7, with 8 bases fitting TRBD1. This CDR3 is built from 15 residues. The trim removed 5 bases at V and 4 bases at J, leaving 10 bases unmatched. In DNA form, the CDR3 reads TGTGCCAGCAGTCGAGCCCTGGGACAGGCGTACGAGCAGTACTTC. Amino acid sequence: CASSRALGQAYEQYF.

J is TRBJ2-2 and V is TRBV5-5; D may be TRBD2 (6 bases). This CDR3 is 16 amino acids long. Trimming shortened V by 4 bases and J by 2 bases, and 15 bases separated the two germline ends. The germline V gene encodes CDR1 SGHKS and CDR2 YYEKEE (reference sequence). The CDR3 sequence is CASSLEGTLNTGELFF. Written as DNA, the CDR3 is TGTGCCAGCAGCCTGGAGGGGACCCTAAACACCGGGGAGCTGTTTTTT.

V usage is TRBV3-1 and J usage is TRBJ1-5; a possible D gene is TRBD1 (5 bases). The V gene's germline CDR1 is LGHDT and CDR2 YNNKEL (reference sequence). The CDR3 loop spans 16 amino acids. Between the trimmed V and J ends, which lost 2 bases and 3 bases, there was a span of 14 bases. Here the CDR3 DNA reads TGTGCCAGCAGCCAATCGGGGGGAAGGGACAATCAGCCCCAGCATTTT. Its translation is CASSQSGGRDNQPQHF.

V usage is TRBV7-3 and J usage is TRBJ2-2, with D possibly TRBD2 on 6 matching bases. The CDR3 runs 14 residues. Germline V CDR1 and CDR2: SGHTA, FQGTGA. The V gene lost 0 bases and the J gene lost 6 bases, with 8 bases spanning the gap. The CDR3 protein is CASSLTGGAGELFF. The CDR3 nucleotides are TGTGCCAGCAGCTTAACGGGCGGGGCCGGGGAGCTGTTTTTT.

The table lists this clonotype with a few counts. The genes are TRBV20-1 and TRBJ1-1; D ambiguous. V shed 3 bases and J shed 4 bases, with 12 bases lying between them. The germline V gene has CDR1 DFQATT and CDR2 SNEGSKA (reference sequence). The CDR3 has 13 residues. The CDR3 DNA sequence: TGCAGTGCTAGCGGTGGGAAGGTCACTGAAGCTTTCTTT. Its protein is CSASGGKVTEAFF.

This clonotype showed up many times. This chain connects TRBV12-3 or TRBV12-4 to TRBJ2-7; D is unclear. V lost 3 bases to trimming and J lost 4 bases, with 10 bases between them. CDR3 length: 13 amino acids. The CDR3 here is CASSFGLLYEQYF. Here the CDR3 DNA reads TGTGCCAGCAGTTTCGGGTTATTGTACGAGCAGTACTTC.

The CDR3: CASSFKGPNTEAFF. CDR3 DNA: TGTGCCAGCAGTTTCAAGGGACCGAACACTGAAGCTTTCTTT. The chain combines TRBV12-3 or TRBV12-4 with TRBJ1-1, with D possibly matching TRBD1 (5 bases). Trimming left V 3 bases short and J 1 base short, with 9 bases between. The CDR3 has 14 residues.

The rearrangement joins TRBV2 to TRBJ2-1; 9 bases are a match to TRBD2. CDR3 size: 14 residues. Germline V gives CDR1 SNHLY, CDR2 FYNNEI. V lost 11 bases, J lost 5 bases, and 10 bases stayed unmatched. The DNA for the CDR3 is TGTGCCTCAAATGCGGGGGGGCCTAACAATGAGCAGTTCTTC. Translating it yields CASNAGGPNNEQFF.

This clonotype was counted only a few times. The V gene is TRBV12-3 or TRBV12-4, the J gene TRBJ1-2, with no clear D. V was pared by 2 bases and J by 0 bases, with 16 bases between. The CDR3 has 17 residues. The DNA for the CDR3 is TGTGCCAGCAGTTTAATTTATGGGAAACCCACTAACTATGGCTACACCTTC. Translation gives CASSLIYGKPTNYGYTF.

This clonotype was seen more than once but under ten times. V gene TRBV2 combines with J gene TRBJ2-3, with 9 bases fitting TRBD2. The CDR3 runs 16 residues. Germline CDR1 and CDR2: SNHLY and FYNNEI. Trimming at V came to 2 bases and at J to 1 base, leaving 4 bases not matched to a gene. For the CDR3, the DNA is TGTGCCAGCAGTGAATTCCCTAGCGGGGGCACAGATACGCAGTATTTT. Protein product: CASSEFPSGGTDTQYF.

The chain is built from TRBV3-1 and TRBJ2-7; 9 bases are shared with TRBD1. This CDR3 region has 17 residues. After removal of 4 bases from V and 3 bases from J, the junction contained 13 bases not matched to a gene. Germline V lookup: CDR1 LGHDT, CDR2 YNNKEL (reference sequence). CDR3: CASSLVVGGQGIYEQYF. CDR3 nucleotide sequence: TGTGCCAGCAGCCTCGTCGTAGGGGGACAGGGAATCTACGAGCAGTACTTC.

This clonotype was detected only a few times. The chain is built from TRBV3-1 and TRBJ2-3; 8 bases are a match to TRBD2. This CDR3 spans 17 amino acids. Germline-derived CDR1 and CDR2 are LGHDT and YNNKEL (reference sequence). V was pared by 4 bases and J by 2 bases, with 11 bases of the junction left unmatched. The DNA for the CDR3 is TGTGCCAGCAGCCCCCCCGGAGCGGGGGCCCCCACAGATACGCAGTATTTT. This translates into CASSPPGAGAPTDTQYF.

This clonotype was counted a few times. The gene calls are TRBV7-2 and TRBJ1-1; perhaps TRBD1 as D (6 bases). Looked up from germline, CDR1 is SGHTA and CDR2 is FQGNSA. Between the trimmed V and J ends, which lost 5 bases and 1 base, there was a span of 14 bases. The CDR3 is 15 amino acids. Here the CDR3 reads CASSPRGLWNTEAFF. The CDR3 nucleotides are TGTGCCAGCAGCCCCCGGGGGCTTTGGAACACTGAAGCTTTCTTT.

The sample holds one count of this clonotype. The V and J genes are TRBV20-1 and TRBJ2-1, with D possibly TRBD1 on 7 matching bases. V lost 0 bases and J lost 4, with 16 bases in between. From germline, CDR1 is DFQATT and CDR2 SNEGSKA (reference sequence). The CDR3 has 16 amino acids. The CDR3 DNA reads as TGCAGTGCTAGAGATCCCCGCGGGACAGCTTACAATGAGCAGTTCTTC. Its protein product is CSARDPRGTAYNEQFF.

Many counts were recorded for this clonotype. The chain joins TRBV6-1 to TRBJ2-6; TRBD1 or TRBD2 may be the D gene (5 bases each). The length of the CDR3 is 17 residues. Germline V gives CDR1 MNHNS, CDR2 SASEGT. The ends were cut back, 5 bases at V and 0 bases at J, with 14 bases in the middle. Here the CDR3 reads CASSRRDGVSGANVLTF. As DNA, the CDR3 is TGTGCCAGCAGTCGCCGGGACGGAGTCTCTGGGGCCAACGTCCTGACTTTC.

The chain employs TRBV28 and TRBJ2-3, with 7 bases aligning to TRBD1. The CDR3 has 17 amino acids. Germline values: CDR1 MDHEN, CDR2 SYDVKM. V was pared by 3 bases and J by 2 bases, with 11 bases of the junction left unmatched. In nucleotides, the CDR3 is TGTGCCAGCAGTTTGAGGGGGCGCCCTAGACCCACAGATACGCAGTATTTT. Its protein product is CASSLRGRPRPTDTQYF.

CDR3 region: CASSGPGTGGSSYEQYF. The CDR3 DNA sequence: TGTGCCAGCAGTGGTCCCGGGACAGGGGGCTCCTCCTACGAGCAGTACTTC. This chain links TRBV6-1 with TRBJ2-7; 12 bases are a match to TRBD1. CDR1 is MNHNS, CDR2 SASEGT, per germline. This CDR3 contains 17 residues. V was clipped by 4 bases and J by 0 bases; unmatched bases: 7.

The CDR3 bases are TGTGCCAGCAGTCCCGACAGGGTAGAGGGTCAGCCCCAGCATTTT. Translating gives CASSPDRVEGQPQHF. The genes are TRBV12-3 or TRBV12-4 and TRBJ1-5; 7 nucleotides align to TRBD1. The CDR3 is made up of 15 amino acids. V trimming: 5 bases; J trimming: 6 bases; junction bases outside the gene matches: 10.

This clonotype was seen a few times. The chain recombines TRBV3-1 with TRBJ2-1, with 8 bases that match TRBD1. Losses at the gene ends were 5 bases for V and 1 base for J; bases not matched to a gene: 7. The V gene's germline CDR1 is LGHDT and CDR2 YNNKEL (reference sequence). The CDR3 contains 16 residues. This chain's CDR3 is CASSTRTGKSYNEQFF. The CDR3 coding sequence is TGTGCCAGCAGCACCCGGACAGGGAAATCCTACAATGAGCAGTTCTTC.

This clonotype occurred a few times. The chain couples TRBV6-2 or TRBV6-3 to TRBJ2-7, with 10 positions matching TRBD2. The CDR3 has 14 residues. Germline CDR1 is MNHEY and CDR2 is SVGEGT. V gave up 5 bases and J gave up 3 bases; unmatched junction bases: 4. CDR3 sequence reads: CASSRQRGGYEQYF. DNA of the CDR3: TGTGCCAGCAGTCGACAGCGGGGGGGCTACGAGCAGTACTTC.

The chain couples TRBV6-5 to TRBJ2-1, with 8 bases fitting TRBD2. The CDR3 contains 17 residues. Germline CDR1 and CDR2: MNHEY and SVGAGI. V was clipped by 0 bases and J by 3 bases; unmatched bases: 7. CDR3: CASSYSTGGPGYNEQFF. The CDR3 DNA is TGTGCCAGCAGTTACTCGACGGGGGGGCCGGGCTACAATGAGCAGTTCTTC.